These T cell receptor beta chains were read from a single sample in a study of blood T cell repertoires in COVID-19. Produced via immunoSEQ multiplex PCR; TCRdb's table is partial and in-frame only. The sample includes around 99,000 clones, approximately 87% seen only once; the top ten take over 15%. Sequences were obtained from peripheral blood. These receptors all stem from a woman between 55 and 75 years old with acute or convalescent COVID-19. Both conserved end residues are part of each CDR3. The order of the fields is CDR3 protein, CDR3 DNA, clone size, J gene, V gene, D gene. D genes are given only for firm matches. Rows may omit the clone size; those that give it use once, few, many or a size class.

cdr3_aa: CASSLTGSSTDTQYF
cdr3_nt: TGTGCCAGCAGCTTAACGGGGAGCAGCACAGATACGCAGTATTTT
clone_size: .
j_call: TRBJ2-3
v_call: TRBV11-2
d_call: .

cdr3_aa: CASSFYRGYNEQFF
cdr3_nt: TGTGCCAGCAGTTTTTACAGGGGGTACAATGAGCAGTTCTTC
clone_size: .
j_call: TRBJ2-1
v_call: TRBV27
d_call: TRBD1

cdr3_aa: CASSLGTSGGYEQYF
cdr3_nt: TGTGCCAGCAGCTTGGGAACTAGCGGGGGATACGAGCAGTACTTC
clone_size: .
j_call: TRBJ2-7
v_call: TRBV6-6
d_call: TRBD2

cdr3_aa: CASSRQGAGNTEAFF
cdr3_nt: TGTGCCAGTAGTAGACAGGGGGCCGGGAACACTGAAGCTTTCTTT
clone_size: .
j_call: TRBJ1-1
v_call: TRBV19
d_call: TRBD1

cdr3_aa: CASSEAELPDTQYF
cdr3_nt: TGCGCCAGCAGTGAGGCCGAGTTGCCAGATACGCAGTATTTT
clone_size: once
j_call: TRBJ2-3
v_call: TRBV10-1
d_call: .

cdr3_aa: CASSLQGNTEAFF
cdr3_nt: TGTGCCAGCAGCCTTCAGGGTAACACTGAAGCTTTCTTT
clone_size: .
j_call: TRBJ1-1
v_call: TRBV28
d_call: .

cdr3_aa: CASTLGWGGNQPQHF
cdr3_nt: TGTGCCAGCACCCTAGGGTGGGGAGGCAATCAGCCCCAGCATTTT
clone_size: .
j_call: TRBJ1-5
v_call: TRBV2
d_call: .

cdr3_aa: CASSPGRTIYF
cdr3_nt: TGCGCCAGCAGCCCTGGGCGCACCATATATTTT
clone_size: .
j_call: TRBJ1-3
v_call: TRBV4-1
d_call: .

cdr3_aa: CASSFLLQGGGYTF
cdr3_nt: TGTGCCAGCAGCTTCCTTCTACAGGGGGGCGGCTACACCTTC
clone_size: .
j_call: TRBJ1-2
v_call: TRBV7-3
d_call: TRBD1

cdr3_aa: CASSSSSGRYEQYF
cdr3_nt: TGTGCCAGCAGCTCCTCTAGCGGGAGGTACGAGCAGTACTTC
clone_size: once
j_call: TRBJ2-7
v_call: TRBV7-8
d_call: TRBD2

cdr3_aa: CASSPPSREKLFF
cdr3_nt: TGTGCCAGCTCACCACCGTCTCGTGAAAAACTGTTTTTT
clone_size: few
j_call: TRBJ1-4
v_call: TRBV18
d_call: .

cdr3_aa: CASSLRGEGGNTEAFF
cdr3_nt: TGTGCCAGCAGCCTGAGAGGCGAAGGGGGGAACACTGAAGCTTTCTTT
clone_size: .
j_call: TRBJ1-1
v_call: TRBV3-1/TRBV3-2
d_call: .

cdr3_aa: CASSLGVAGVSHQETQYF
cdr3_nt: TGCGCCAGCAGCTTGGGAGTAGCGGGGGTGTCCCACCAAGAGACCCAGTACTTC
clone_size: .
j_call: TRBJ2-5
v_call: TRBV5-1
d_call: TRBD2

cdr3_aa: CASSSGTGVYEQYF
cdr3_nt: TGCGCCAGCAGCTCCGGGACAGGGGTCTACGAGCAGTACTTC
clone_size: .
j_call: TRBJ2-7
v_call: TRBV5-1
d_call: TRBD1

cdr3_aa: CASNLGGDYNEQFF
cdr3_nt: TGTGCCAGCAACTTGGGCGGGGATTACAATGAGCAGTTCTTC
clone_size: once
j_call: TRBJ2-1
v_call: TRBV9
d_call: .

cdr3_aa: CASSSNPSDQETQYF
cdr3_nt: TGCGCCAGCAGCTCAAACCCCTCGGACCAAGAGACCCAGTACTTC
clone_size: few
j_call: TRBJ2-5
v_call: TRBV5-1
d_call: .

cdr3_aa: CASSFEAGAFF
cdr3_nt: TGTGCCAGCAGTTTCGAGGCGGGGGCTTTCTTT
clone_size: .
j_call: TRBJ1-1
v_call: TRBV12-3/TRBV12-4
d_call: .

cdr3_aa: CASSLTGAGNTIYF
cdr3_nt: TGTGCCAGCAGCTTAACAGGGGCTGGAAACACCATATATTTT
clone_size: few
j_call: TRBJ1-3
v_call: TRBV7-9
d_call: TRBD1

cdr3_aa: CASSGRQDTGELFF
cdr3_nt: TGTGCCAGTAGCGGGCGGCAGGACACCGGGGAGCTGTTTTTT
clone_size: .
j_call: TRBJ2-2
v_call: TRBV10-3
d_call: TRBD2

cdr3_aa: CASSQPTGAGGPYNEQFF
cdr3_nt: TGTGCCAGCAGCCAGCCGACCGGAGCGGGGGGCCCCTACAATGAGCAGTTCTTC
clone_size: .
j_call: TRBJ2-1
v_call: TRBV14
d_call: TRBD2

cdr3_aa: CASSLSGRIAIYF
cdr3_nt: TGTGCCAGCAGCTTAAGCGGTAGAATCGCCATATATTTT
clone_size: few
j_call: TRBJ1-3
v_call: TRBV5-6
d_call: .

cdr3_aa: CASSLQAYEQYF
cdr3_nt: TGTGCCAGCAGCTTACAGGCGTACGAGCAGTACTTC
clone_size: .
j_call: TRBJ2-7
v_call: TRBV7-9
d_call: .

cdr3_aa: CASSAGGTTGYNEQFF
cdr3_nt: TGTGCCAGCAGCGCAGGAGGTACGACAGGCTACAATGAGCAGTTCTTC
clone_size: .
j_call: TRBJ2-1
v_call: TRBV9
d_call: .

cdr3_aa: CASSPEGRLAGGQVF
cdr3_nt: TGTGCCAGCAGCCCAGAGGGGAGACTAGCGGGAGGCCAGGTTTTT
clone_size: .
j_call: TRBJ2-3
v_call: TRBV7-3
d_call: TRBD2

cdr3_aa: CASSESTTGSYEQYF
cdr3_nt: TGTGCCAGCAGTGAATCTACGACAGGCTCCTACGAGCAGTACTTC
clone_size: .
j_call: TRBJ2-7
v_call: TRBV25-1
d_call: .

cdr3_aa: CASKESGANVLTF
cdr3_nt: TGTGCCAGCAAAGAGTCTGGGGCCAACGTCCTGACTTTC
clone_size: .
j_call: TRBJ2-6
v_call: TRBV6-5
d_call: .

cdr3_aa: CASSQAGTGNNEQFF
cdr3_nt: TGTGCCAGCAGCCAGGCCGGGACAGGAAACAATGAGCAGTTCTTC
clone_size: .
j_call: TRBJ2-1
v_call: TRBV14
d_call: TRBD1

cdr3_aa: CASSVAGVTAGELFF
cdr3_nt: TGTGCCAGCAGCGTAGCAGGGGTCACCGCCGGGGAGCTGTTTTTT
clone_size: .
j_call: TRBJ2-2
v_call: TRBV9
d_call: .

cdr3_aa: CASSEALGSWTVNEKLFF
cdr3_nt: TGTGCCAGCAGTGAAGCTCTCGGGTCCTGGACAGTGAATGAAAAACTGTTTTTT
clone_size: .
j_call: TRBJ1-4
v_call: TRBV6-1
d_call: .

cdr3_aa: CASSLELAGGPISYNEQFF
cdr3_nt: TGTGCCAGCAGCTTGGAGCTAGCGGGAGGGCCGATTTCCTACAATGAGCAGTTCTTC
clone_size: .
j_call: TRBJ2-1
v_call: TRBV5-6
d_call: TRBD2

cdr3_aa: CASSLGRDRVNYEQYF
cdr3_nt: TGTGCCAGCAGCTTGGGGCGGGACAGGGTTAACTACGAGCAGTACTTC
clone_size: .
j_call: TRBJ2-7
v_call: TRBV5-4
d_call: TRBD1

cdr3_aa: CASSPGPPAYEQYF
cdr3_nt: TGTGCCAGCAGTCCGGGTCCTCCGGCCTACGAGCAGTACTTC
clone_size: once
j_call: TRBJ2-7
v_call: TRBV6-5
d_call: .

cdr3_aa: CASASSGSSPLHF
cdr3_nt: TGTGCCAGCGCATCCTCAGGGTCTTCACCCCTCCACTTT
clone_size: .
j_call: TRBJ1-6
v_call: TRBV12-3/TRBV12-4
d_call: .

cdr3_aa: CASSPVAQGTEAFF
cdr3_nt: TGTGCCAGCAGCCCGGTGGCCCAGGGCACTGAAGCTTTCTTT
clone_size: .
j_call: TRBJ1-1
v_call: TRBV7-2
d_call: .

cdr3_aa: CASSQSTAQPQHF
cdr3_nt: TGTGCCAGCAGCCAGAGTACCGCTCAGCCCCAGCATTTT
clone_size: once
j_call: TRBJ1-5
v_call: TRBV3-1/TRBV3-2
d_call: .

cdr3_aa: CASSLSQDTEAFF
cdr3_nt: TGTGCCAGCAGCCTCTCACAGGACACTGAAGCTTTCTTT
clone_size: .
j_call: TRBJ1-1
v_call: TRBV7-3
d_call: .

cdr3_aa: CASTPTGGPQAFF
cdr3_nt: TGCGCCAGCACCCCAACAGGGGGCCCGCAAGCTTTCTTT
clone_size: .
j_call: TRBJ1-1
v_call: TRBV5-1
d_call: TRBD1

cdr3_aa: CASSSRLAGGETQYF
cdr3_nt: TGTGCCAGCAGCTCCAGACTAGCGGGAGGAGAGACCCAGTACTTC
clone_size: .
j_call: TRBJ2-5
v_call: TRBV7-8
d_call: TRBD2

cdr3_aa: CASSQATSGRAFEQFF
cdr3_nt: TGCGCCAGCAGCCAAGCGACTAGCGGGAGGGCCTTTGAGCAGTTCTTC
clone_size: .
j_call: TRBJ2-1
v_call: TRBV4-1
d_call: TRBD2

cdr3_aa: CASSQGAAGGFGEQYF
cdr3_nt: TGTGCCAGCAGCCAAGGCGCGGCAGGGGGATTTGGAGAGCAGTACTTC
clone_size: .
j_call: TRBJ2-7
v_call: TRBV3-1/TRBV3-2
d_call: TRBD1

cdr3_aa: CASRSQGDGSPLHF
cdr3_nt: TGTGCCAGTAGGTCGCAGGGGGATGGATCACCCCTCCACTTT
clone_size: .
j_call: TRBJ1-6
v_call: TRBV19
d_call: TRBD1

cdr3_aa: CASSRLGGLEKLFF
cdr3_nt: TGTGCCAGCTCACGACTAGGCGGACTAGAAAAACTGTTTTTT
clone_size: .
j_call: TRBJ1-4
v_call: TRBV18
d_call: .

cdr3_aa: CASSKGAGVRYNEQFF
cdr3_nt: TGTGCCAGCAGCAAGGGAGCGGGAGTTCGCTACAATGAGCAGTTCTTC
clone_size: .
j_call: TRBJ2-1
v_call: TRBV21-1
d_call: .

cdr3_aa: CASSIGVQPQHF
cdr3_nt: TGTGCCAGCAGTATCGGGGTTCAGCCCCAGCATTTT
clone_size: .
j_call: TRBJ1-5
v_call: TRBV12-3/TRBV12-4
d_call: .

cdr3_aa: CASSFRQGGNSPLHF
cdr3_nt: TGTGCCAGCAGCTTCCGACAGGGGGGTAATTCACCCCTCCACTTT
clone_size: .
j_call: TRBJ1-6
v_call: TRBV5-4
d_call: TRBD1

cdr3_aa: CASSIEDYTNEQFF
cdr3_nt: TGTGCCAGTAGTATAGAGGACTATACCAATGAGCAGTTCTTC
clone_size: .
j_call: TRBJ2-1
v_call: TRBV19
d_call: .

cdr3_aa: CASSPRDSSYEQYF
cdr3_nt: TGTGCCAGCAGCCCGAGGGACAGCTCCTACGAGCAGTACTTC
clone_size: .
j_call: TRBJ2-7
v_call: TRBV4-2
d_call: TRBD1

cdr3_aa: CASSVIDLDRGVAYEQYF
cdr3_nt: TGTGCCAGCAGCGTTATAGACCTTGACAGGGGGGTCGCCTACGAGCAGTACTTC
clone_size: few
j_call: TRBJ2-7
v_call: TRBV21-1
d_call: .

cdr3_aa: CASSVDGYGYTF
cdr3_nt: TGTGCCAGCAGCGTAGACGGCTATGGCTACACCTTC
clone_size: .
j_call: TRBJ1-2
v_call: TRBV9
d_call: .

cdr3_aa: CASSSESMAGRGAFNEQFF
cdr3_nt: TGCGCCAGCAGCAGTGAGTCTATGGCAGGGCGGGGGGCCTTCAATGAGCAGTTCTTC
clone_size: .
j_call: TRBJ2-1
v_call: TRBV10-1
d_call: TRBD2

cdr3_aa: CASSRTSGGTNTQYF
cdr3_nt: TGTGCCAGCTCTAGGACTAGCGGGGGGACGAATACGCAGTATTTT
clone_size: .
j_call: TRBJ2-3
v_call: TRBV28
d_call: TRBD2

cdr3_aa: CAISESSGGRVEQFF
cdr3_nt: TGTGCCATCAGTGAGAGTAGCGGGGGTAGGGTTGAGCAGTTCTTC
clone_size: .
j_call: TRBJ2-1
v_call: TRBV10-3
d_call: TRBD2